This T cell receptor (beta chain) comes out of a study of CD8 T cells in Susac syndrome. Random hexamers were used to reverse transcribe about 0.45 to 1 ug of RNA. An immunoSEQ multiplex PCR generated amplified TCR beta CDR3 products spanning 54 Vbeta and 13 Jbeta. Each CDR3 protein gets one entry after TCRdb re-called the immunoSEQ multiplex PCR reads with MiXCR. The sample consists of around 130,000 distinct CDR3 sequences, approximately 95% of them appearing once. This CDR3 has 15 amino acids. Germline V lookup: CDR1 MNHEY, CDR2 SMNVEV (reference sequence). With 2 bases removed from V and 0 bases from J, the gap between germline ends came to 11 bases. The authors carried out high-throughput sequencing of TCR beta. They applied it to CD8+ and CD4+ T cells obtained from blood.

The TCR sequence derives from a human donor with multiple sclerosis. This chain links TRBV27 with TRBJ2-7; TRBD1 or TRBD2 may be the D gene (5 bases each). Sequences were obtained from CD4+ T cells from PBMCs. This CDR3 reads CASSLGTGSSYEQYF. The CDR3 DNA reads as TGTGCCAGCAGTTTAGGGACGGGGAGCTCCTACGAGCAGTACTTC.